This T cell receptor beta chain appears in the sequencing data of a study of molecular identifiers for immune sequencing clone quantification. Naive CD8 T cells were picked out by sorting for CD8+CD4-CCR7+CD45RA+. V lost 3 bases and J 3 bases, leaving 9 bases between the germline ends. The CDR3 consists of 13 residues. The germline V gene has CDR1 DFQATT and CDR2 SNEGSKA (reference sequence). General study points: Clones above 20 RNA copies held over 98% of effector molecules, under 1% in naive cells.

For this clonotype: Antigen specificity is unknown.

TCRdb ran MiXCR on the PCR reads and lists one entry per CDR3 protein. The data show approximately 90,000 distinct CDR3 sequences, with around 20% seen just once and 1% to 1.2% held by the top ten. This receptor was identified in a human donor in good health. Some libraries in this study had Jurkat cell RNA spiked in. The sequenced material came from naive CD8+ T cells from blood, with Jurkat cell RNA spiked in. Subset noted: FACS-sorted CD8+CD4-CCR7+CD45RA+ naive T cells. The chain recombines TRBV20-1 with TRBJ2-1; possible D gene TRBD2, 5 bases. CDR3 loop: CSARPSRYNEQFF. The DNA of the CDR3 is TGCAGTGCTAGGCCTAGCCGCTACAATGAGCAGTTCTTC.